The following is a T cell receptor (beta chain) sequence with its context. This specimen belongs to a study of blood T cell repertoires in COVID-19. Study overall: There were acute and convalescent COVID-19 samples, and they came from the United States, Italy and Spain.

The CDR3 is made up of 14 amino acids. The germline V and J ends were trimmed by 0 bases and 6 bases, with 10 bases remaining between them. Per germline, CDR1 SGHNT and CDR2 YYREEE (reference sequence). Sequencing was performed with immunoSEQ multiplex PCR; in TCRdb, only in-frame clones are kept and a portion is missing. The sample records approximately 500,000 clones, approximately 88% being singletons. The sequenced sample consisted of peripheral blood. The clonotype was recovered from a woman in her fifties or sixties with COVID-19, enrolled during active disease. This sequence joins TRBV5-4 and TRBJ2-1; D is ambiguous. CDR3 in amino acids: CASSLALPGNEQFF. CDR3 bases: TGTGCCAGCAGCTTGGCACTCCCGGGCAATGAGCAGTTCTTC. Filled out from reference TRBV5-4 and TRBJ2-1, the complete variable domain reads ETGVTQSPTHLIKTRGQQVTLRCSSQSGHNTVSWYQQALGQGPQFIFQYYREEENGRGNFPPRFSGLQFPNYSSELNVNALELDDSALYLCASSLALPGNEQFFGPGTRLTVL.